The 10 T cell receptor beta chains below all came from one sample that was sequenced in a study of shared clonotypes between healthy human individuals. CD8 cells classed as naive were CD45RO-negative and positively selected for CCR7, excluding terminally differentiated effector memory CD45RA+ cells. Produced via immunoSEQ multiplex PCR; TCRdb's table is partial and in-frame only. Of hundreds of thousands of clones in the sample, 98% were seen once. Source material: naive CD8+ T cells sorted from blood. The origin of the receptors is a man aged 25 to 40 in good health.

V and J are TRBV5-5 and TRBJ2-5; D gene uncertain. The CDR3 is 12 residues long. V lost 4 bases and J 5 bases, leaving 9 bases between the germline ends. Germline V lookup: CDR1 SGHKS, CDR2 YYEKEE (reference sequence). CDR3 nucleotide sequence: TGTGCCAGCAGCATGGGCTGGGAGACCCAGTACTTC. Protein sequence: CASSMGWETQYF.

The CDR3: CASRPGTETEAFF. CDR3 sequence (DNA): TGTGCCAGCAGACCAGGGACCGAGACTGAAGCTTTCTTT. The genes are TRBV5-4 and TRBJ1-1; TRBD1 is a possible D gene (5 bases). Germline V CDR1 and CDR2: SGHNT, YYREEE (reference sequence). The V end lost 5 bases, the J end lost 5 bases, and 13 bases lay between the germline ends. This CDR3 comprises 13 residues.

In its sample, this clone was seen once. The chain has TRBV4-1 and TRBJ2-5; 9 nucleotides align to TRBD1. This CDR3 region has 15 residues. Germline V gives CDR1 MGHRA, CDR2 YSYEKL. V shed 1 base, J shed 5 bases, and the junction held 5 bases outside the gene matches. CDR3 in DNA: TGCGCCAGCAGCCAAGGGACAGGGGCGTTTGAGACCCAGTACTTC. Residues: CASSQGTGAFETQYF.

The gene calls are TRBV7-7 and TRBJ2-7; no definite D call. Germline V lookup: CDR1 SSHAT, CDR2 FNYEAQ (reference sequence). V was trimmed by 5 bases and J by 5 bases, leaving 16 bases between them. The CDR3 length is 14 residues. CDR3 region: CASSQSPFAHEQYF. The DNA for the CDR3 is TGTGCCAGCAGCCAATCCCCGTTCGCCCACGAGCAGTACTTC.

The chain recombines TRBV5-4 with TRBJ2-3; no clear D gene. Trimming removed 6 bases from V and 7 bases from J, with 12 bases in between. Germline V gene data show CDR1 as SGHNT and CDR2 as YYREEE (reference sequence). This CDR3 contains 12 residues. CDR3 amino acids: CASKSEFHTQYF. In DNA form, the CDR3 reads TGTGCCAGCAAGTCGGAGTTTCATACGCAGTATTTT.

The V gene is TRBV29-1, the J gene TRBJ2-7; no firm D call. Trimming stripped 6 bases from V and 2 bases from J, with 11 bases between. The CDR3 totals 12 residues. The germline gives CDR1 SQVTM, CDR2 ANQGSEA. In nucleotides, the CDR3 is TGCAGCGTCCTTATCCTCCCCTACGAGCAGTACTTC. Translating it yields CSVLILPYEQYF.

CDR3 DNA sequence: TGTGCCAGCAGGAATTGGGGGTCGGATCAGCCCCAGCATTTT. Amino acid sequence: CASRNWGSDQPQHF. V gene TRBV7-2 combines with J gene TRBJ1-5, with D possibly TRBD1 on 5 matching bases. The CDR3 extends over 14 amino acids. V dropped 6 bases and J dropped 5 bases, with 14 bases sitting between them. CDR1 is SGHTA, CDR2 FQGNSA, per germline.

The chain has TRBV5-6 and TRBJ1-5, with no clear D. The germline CDR1 and CDR2 sequences are SGHDT and YYEEEE. The CDR3 consists of 15 residues. With 4 bases removed from V and 1 base from J, the gap between germline ends came to 12 bases. The CDR3 nucleotides are TGTGCCAGCAGCCTAGGAGCCGGCAGCAATCAGCCCCAGCATTTT. Translated: CASSLGAGSNQPQHF.

The chain has TRBV7-9 and TRBJ1-1, with TRBD1 matching over 7 bases. The V gene's germline CDR1 is SEHNR and CDR2 FQNEAQ (reference sequence). The CDR3 covers 15 residues. V lost 5 bases to trimming and J lost 5 bases; unmatched junction nucleotides: 11. CDR3: CASSRGDRVWTEAFF. CDR3 DNA sequence: TGTGCCAGCAGCCGAGGAGACAGGGTGTGGACTGAAGCTTTCTTT.

This clone was observed a single time. The chain uses TRBV7-9 and TRBJ1-1; D call uncertain. The V gene lost 5 bases and the J gene lost 4 bases, with 23 bases spanning the gap. The CDR3 is 17 amino acids. Germline-derived CDR1 and CDR2 are SEHNR and FQNEAQ (reference sequence). The CDR3 loop reads CASSHPSRRSGSTEAFF. DNA of the CDR3: TGTGCCAGCAGCCATCCCTCCCGGAGGTCGGGTAGCACTGAAGCTTTCTTT. Full variable domain (missing parts from reference TRBV7-9 and TRBJ1-1): DTGVSQNPRHKITKRGQNVTFRCDPISEHNRLYWYRQTLGQGPEFLTYFQNEAQLEKSRLLSDRFSAERPKGSFSTLEIQRTEQGDSAMYLCASSHPSRRSGSTEAFFGQGTRLTVV.